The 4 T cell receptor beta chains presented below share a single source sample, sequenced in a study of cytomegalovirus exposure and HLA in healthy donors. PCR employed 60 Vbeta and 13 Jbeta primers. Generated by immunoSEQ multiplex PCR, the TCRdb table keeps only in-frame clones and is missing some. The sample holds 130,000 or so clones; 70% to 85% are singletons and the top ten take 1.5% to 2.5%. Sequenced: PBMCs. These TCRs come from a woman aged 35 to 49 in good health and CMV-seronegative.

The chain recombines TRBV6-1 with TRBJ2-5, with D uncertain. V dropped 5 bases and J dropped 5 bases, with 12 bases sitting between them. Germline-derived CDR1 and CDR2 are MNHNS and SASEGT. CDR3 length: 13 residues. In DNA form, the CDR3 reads TGTGCCAGCAGTAAAGGGTTTCGGGAGACCCAGTACTTC. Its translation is CASSKGFRETQYF.

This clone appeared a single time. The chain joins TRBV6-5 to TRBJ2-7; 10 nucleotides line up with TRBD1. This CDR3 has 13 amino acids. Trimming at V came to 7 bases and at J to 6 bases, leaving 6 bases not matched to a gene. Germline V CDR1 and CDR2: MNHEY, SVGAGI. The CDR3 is CASKGTGVFEQYF. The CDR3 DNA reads TGTGCCAGCAAGGGGACAGGGGTGTTCGAGCAGTACTTC.

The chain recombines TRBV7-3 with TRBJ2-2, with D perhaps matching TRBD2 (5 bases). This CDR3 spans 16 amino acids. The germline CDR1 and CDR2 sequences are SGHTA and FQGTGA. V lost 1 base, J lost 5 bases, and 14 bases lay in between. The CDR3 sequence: CASSLIGGAGTGELFF. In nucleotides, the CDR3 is TGTGCCAGCAGCTTAATTGGAGGAGCTGGGACCGGGGAGCTGTTTTTT.

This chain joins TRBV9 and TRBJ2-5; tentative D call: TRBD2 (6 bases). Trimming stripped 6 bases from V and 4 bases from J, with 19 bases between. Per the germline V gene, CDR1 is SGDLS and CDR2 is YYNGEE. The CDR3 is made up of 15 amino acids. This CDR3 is CASTLWGGRGETQYF. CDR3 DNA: TGTGCCAGCACCCTCTGGGGAGGCCGAGGAGAGACCCAGTACTTC. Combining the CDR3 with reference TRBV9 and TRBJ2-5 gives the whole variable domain DSGVTQTPKHLITATGQRVTLRCSPRSGDLSVYWYQQSLDQGLQFLIQYYNGEERAKGNILERFSAQQFPDLHSELNLSSLELGDSALYFCASTLWGGRGETQYFGPGTRLLVL.